This note documents a single T cell receptor beta chain sequence. Patients at the Seattle site were enrolled during active infection and followed longitudinally. This sample stems from a study of blood T cell repertoires in COVID-19. Study details: Spain, Italy and the United States supplied samples that represented acute and convalescent COVID-19. T cells, B-cell-depleted T cells, or PBMCs supplied cDNA or gDNA.

In the original processing: Scientists estimated how many nucleated cells there were by amplifying reference gene primers. Generated by immunoSEQ multiplex PCR, the TCRdb table keeps only in-frame clones and is missing some. V, J and clone size reflect that table, while D and trimming were determined from the DNA. The sample shows fewer than 350,000 clones, approximately 88% of them seen only once. The sample taken for sequencing was peripheral blood. The clonotype originates from a woman aged 30 to 39 with COVID-19, enrolled during active disease.

CDR3 residues: CASRRGGAGELFF. In DNA, the CDR3 is TGTGCCAGCAGGCGGGGAGGGGCCGGGGAGCTGTTTTTT. This sequence joins TRBV6-5 and TRBJ2-2; 7 nucleotides line up with TRBD2. The J segment lost 6 bases and the V segment lost 6 bases, leaving 4 bases of the junction unmatched. This CDR3 has 13 amino acids. CDR1 is MNHEY, CDR2 SVGAGI, per germline.